This entry describes one TCR beta chain. The antigen is undetermined. Viral peptide pool expansion of antigen-specific CD4+ T cells preceded sequencing in the ViraFEST assay. Scientists isolated CD4+ T cells after a roughly 10-day culture period ended. Vaccinated participants had no history of SARS-CoV-2 infection and tested negative for nucleocapsid antibodies. It was with about 10 IU/ml IL-2 and roughly 9.2 ug/ml peptides that more than 1.5 million PBMC per well were cultured. Replacing half the medium with IL-2 medium was done on days 3 and 7. The sample originates from a study of vaccination effects on CD4 cells after COVID-19. Only in-frame clones appear in the TCRdb table, and some are missing; sequencing was by immunoSEQ multiplex PCR. The data hold around 63,000 clones, with over 70% observed a single time. V lost 7 bases and J 3 bases, leaving 16 bases between the germline ends. Germline V gives CDR1 SGHTA, CDR2 FQGNSA. CDR3 length: 15 residues.

Study outcomes and limitations: Convalescent patients were few in the study, and early post-infection timepoints were absent. There was marked clonal contraction among infection- and vaccine-induced clones late after vaccination.

Material: CD4+ T cells from PBMCs cultured with HCoV-OC43 spike peptides, obtained before COVID-19 vaccination. Sample subset: HCoV-OC43 spike overlapping peptide pool stimulation. The V and J genes are TRBV7-2 and TRBJ2-1; perhaps D is TRBD1 or TRBD2 (5 bases each). This TCR was sampled from a human donor who received a COVID-19 vaccine. The CDR3 loop reads CASKKKEGSYNEQFF. CDR3 nucleotide sequence: TGTGCCAGCAAAAAAAAAGAGGGGAGCTACAATGAGCAGTTCTTC.